These 29 T cell receptor beta chains were sequenced from one sample in a study of T cell changes during pregnancy in multiple sclerosis. Sequencing was performed with immunoSEQ multiplex PCR; in TCRdb, only in-frame clones are kept and a portion is missing. Found here are 30,000 to 45,000 clones, roughly 90% of them singletons; the top ten hold about 0.42%. The material was CD4+ T cells from peripheral blood mononuclear cells, obtained in the third trimester of pregnancy. The receptors come from a female donor with multiple sclerosis, enrolled in a pregnancy study.

CDR3: CASSGTGSTEAFF. DNA for the CDR3: TGTGCCAGCAGTGGGACAGGGAGCACTGAAGCTTTCTTT. The chain joins TRBV6-6 to TRBJ1-1; 9 bases are a match to TRBD1. The CDR3 is 13 amino acids. In germline, CDR1 is MNHNY, CDR2 SVGAGI (reference sequence). V lost 5 bases to trimming and J lost 4 bases; unmatched junction nucleotides: 2.

CDR3 coding DNA: TGTGCCAGCAGCTTAGGTGTGGGGACACTGAACACTGAAGCTTTCTTT. Translation gives CASSLGVGTLNTEAFF. This chain uses TRBV7-9 with TRBJ1-1; possible D gene TRBD1, 6 bases. Germline V lookup: CDR1 SEHNR, CDR2 FQNEAQ (reference sequence). The CDR3 contains 16 residues. V was shortened by 1 base and J by 0 bases, with 12 bases between the two germline ends.

The chain couples TRBV28 to TRBJ2-2, with 7 bases lining up with TRBD1. V shed 2 bases, J shed 1 base, and the junction held 4 bases outside the gene matches. CDR1 and CDR2 (germline): MDHEN, SYDVKM. This CDR3 is built from 16 residues. CDR3 nucleotides: TGTGCCAGCAGTTTACCGACAGGGTTGAACACCGGGGAGCTGTTTTTT. Residues: CASSLPTGLNTGELFF.

The gene calls are TRBV2 and TRBJ1-1; the D is unclear. The CDR3 length is 13 residues. Per germline, CDR1 SNHLY and CDR2 FYNNEI. Trimming left V 7 bases short and J 1 base short, with 10 bases between. The CDR3 DNA reads TGTGCCAGCAAGCTTACAGAGAACACTGAAGCTTTCTTT. Encoded protein: CASKLTENTEAFF.

This chain uses TRBV5-4 with TRBJ2-5; 10 bases line up with TRBD2. The germline gives CDR1 SGHNT, CDR2 YYREEE (reference sequence). This CDR3 is built from 17 residues. Losses at the gene ends were 0 bases for V and 4 bases for J; bases not matched to a gene: 9. The CDR3, as DNA: TGTGCCAGCAGCTTGGACCGTGCTAGCGGGAGCCCAGAGACCCAGTACTTC. It specifies CASSLDRASGSPETQYF.

The rearrangement links TRBV25-1 to TRBJ1-1; D possibly corresponds to TRBD1 (5 bases). Germline lookup yields CDR1 MGHDK and CDR2 SYGVNS. V shed 6 bases and J shed 3 bases, with 8 bases lying between them. The CDR3 runs to 12 residues. CDR3 coding DNA: TGTGCCAGCAGCTGGGGCCACACTGAAGCTTTCTTT. Its translation is CASSWGHTEAFF.

V and J are TRBV13 and TRBJ2-1; D perhaps matches TRBD1 (5 bases). This CDR3 is built from 15 residues. V was pared by 2 bases and J by 6 bases, with 14 bases between. The germline gives CDR1 PRHDT, CDR2 FYEKMQ (reference sequence). The CDR3 coding sequence is TGTGCCAGCAGCTTACGGCAGGGAATCACCAATGAGCAGTTCTTC. Protein sequence: CASSLRQGITNEQFF.

The chain links TRBV2 to TRBJ2-1; TRBD2 aligns across 9 bases. V was pared by 3 bases and J by 4 bases, with 19 bases of the junction left unmatched. From germline, CDR1 is SNHLY and CDR2 FYNNEI. This CDR3 has 20 residues. The CDR3 bases are TGTGCCAGCAGTGAGGTCCCGGTAATACTAGCGGGCTCCCCGTACAATGAGCAGTTCTTC. Its translation: CASSEVPVILAGSPYNEQFF.

The chain has TRBV19 and TRBJ1-2; no clear D. Trimming removed 10 bases from V and 4 bases from J, with 16 bases in between. Germline-derived CDR1 and CDR2 are LNHDA and SQIVND (reference sequence). The CDR3 is 13 amino acids. The CDR3 loop reads CATAGQLVYGYTF. The DNA for the CDR3 is TGTGCCACCGCAGGCCAACTAGTCTATGGCTACACCTTC.

The V and J genes are TRBV6-1 and TRBJ2-3; TRBD2 is a possible D gene (7 bases). Deletions cut 1 base from V and 0 bases from J, with 20 bases between. From germline, CDR1 is MNHNS and CDR2 SASEGT. This CDR3 spans 19 amino acids. The DNA for the CDR3 is TGTGCCAGCAGTGAAGGGGGGGGCCATAGCGCCTCTAGCACAGATACGCAGTATTTT. Protein: CASSEGGGHSASSTDTQYF.

The sample holds one count of this clone. V usage is TRBV2 and J usage is TRBJ1-4; tentatively, D is TRBD1 (6 bases). The germline V and J ends were trimmed by 2 bases and 3 bases, with 10 bases remaining between them. The CDR3 contains 15 residues. CDR1 and CDR2 from the germline V gene are SNHLY and FYNNEI. The CDR3: CASSEQRTANEKLFF. The CDR3 DNA follows: TGTGCCAGCAGTGAACAGAGGACAGCTAATGAAAAACTGTTTTTT.

This sequence joins TRBV27 and TRBJ1-6; D is unclear. This CDR3 comprises 17 residues. The germline V and J ends were trimmed by 5 bases and 7 bases, with 21 bases remaining between them. From germline, CDR1 is MNHEY and CDR2 SMNVEV (reference sequence). The CDR3 protein is CASSPQVLGLSNSPLHF. The DNA of the CDR3 is TGTGCCAGCAGTCCCCAGGTTTTAGGCCTTTCCAATTCACCCCTCCACTTT.

This clone was found once. The chain carries TRBV25-1 and TRBJ2-7; the match to TRBD2 covers 7 bases. Germline CDR1 is MGHDK and CDR2 is SYGVNS. The CDR3 contains 15 residues. Unmatched junction bases numbered 5, after V lost 2 bases and J lost 1 base. CDR3 region: CASSEGGGGSYEQYF. CDR3 DNA: TGTGCCAGCAGTGAAGGGGGGGGAGGGTCCTACGAGCAGTACTTC.

This clone has only a few counts. The chain has TRBV29-1 and TRBJ2-3; 14 bases are shared with TRBD2. Germline V gives CDR1 SQVTM, CDR2 ANQGSEA. The V and J ends lost 6 bases and 3 bases, in that order; junction bases with no gene match: 11. This CDR3 is built from 17 residues. The CDR3 DNA reads as TGCAGCGTCGCCGGGATTGGGACTAGCGGGAGAACAGATACGCAGTATTTT. This gives the protein CSVAGIGTSGRTDTQYF.

This rearrangement joins TRBV19 to TRBJ2-2; 14 positions match TRBD2. The CDR3 covers 20 residues. V shed 1 base, J shed 3 bases, and the junction held 10 bases outside the gene matches. The germline CDR1 and CDR2 sequences are LNHDA and SQIVND (reference sequence). The CDR3 DNA follows: TGTGCCAGTAGTATAGCAAGAGGACTAGCGGGAGGATTGGACACCGGGGAGCTGTTTTTT. This sequence encodes CASSIARGLAGGLDTGELFF.

This clone was detected once. The J gene is TRBJ2-7, the V gene TRBV27; possibly TRBD1 for D (6 bases). CDR1 and CDR2 (germline): MNHEY, SMNVEV (reference sequence). Trimming removed 6 bases from V and 9 bases from J, with 21 bases in between. The CDR3 loop spans 14 amino acids. The CDR3 protein is CASSAGTTPTRQYF. CDR3 in DNA: TGTGCCAGCAGCGCCGGGACAACTCCTACGAGGCAGTACTTC.

The chain uses TRBV2 and TRBJ2-2; maybe TRBD2 (6 bases). CDR1 SNHLY and CDR2 FYNNEI come from the germline V gene. This CDR3 is 16 amino acids long. V was trimmed by 5 bases and J by 7 bases, leaving 20 bases between them. CDR3 in DNA: TGTGCCAGCAGTCGCCCGGGAGTAACTAATAGCGGGGAGCTGTTTTTT. Residues: CASSRPGVTNSGELFF.

The rearrangement uses TRBV5-1 and TRBJ2-5; 8 bases are shared with TRBD2. J gave up 5 bases and V 2 bases, and 5 bases lay outside the gene matches. Germline lookup yields CDR1 SGHRS and CDR2 YFSETQ. This CDR3 is 14 amino acids long. In DNA, the CDR3 is TGCGCCAGCAGCTTCGGGACTAGTTATGAGACCCAGTACTTC. Translated: CASSFGTSYETQYF.

A single count supports this clone. The gene calls are TRBV27 and TRBJ2-5, with TRBD2 matching over 14 bases. The junction had 5 bases not matched to a gene; V was cut back by 7 bases and J by 4 bases. The CDR3 runs to 15 residues. The V gene's germline CDR1 is MNHEY and CDR2 SMNVEV (reference sequence). CDR3 nucleotides: TGTGCCAGCACCATGGGACTAGCGGGAGCAGAGACCCAGTACTTC. Translated: CASTMGLAGAETQYF.

The chain combines TRBV11-2 with TRBJ2-7; 7 nucleotides match TRBD2. The length of the CDR3 is 15 residues. The V gene end was trimmed by 1 base and the J gene end by 3 bases; junction bases not matched to a gene: 6. CDR1 and CDR2 from the germline V gene are SGHAT and FQNNGV. The CDR3 region has the DNA TGTGCCAGCAGCTTAGTGGGCGGGAGCTACTACGAGCAGTACTTC. Its translation is CASSLVGGSYYEQYF.

The chain joins TRBV4-1 to TRBJ2-7; tentative D call: TRBD2 (6 bases). Germline CDR1 and CDR2: MGHRA and YSYEKL. Trimming cost V 2 bases and J 0 bases, with 11 bases left between them. The CDR3 covers 15 residues. The CDR3 region has the DNA TGCGCCAGCAGCCAACCGGACGGGAGCTCCTACGAGCAGTACTTC. This sequence encodes CASSQPDGSSYEQYF.

The J gene is TRBJ2-5, the V gene TRBV10-3; D gene ambiguous. V gave up 3 bases and J gave up 2 bases, with 10 bases separating them. Germline loops: CDR1 ENHRY, CDR2 SYGVKD. This CDR3 comprises 14 residues. The DNA of the CDR3 is TGTGCCATCAGTGAAGCACTCCGGCAAGAGACCCAGTACTTC. The encoded protein is CAISEALRQETQYF.

This chain joins TRBV4-3 and TRBJ1-2; a weak D match, TRBD1 (6 bases). Per the germline V gene, CDR1 is LGHNA and CDR2 is YSLEER. V lost 5 bases and J lost 4, with 11 bases in between. The CDR3 is 13 residues long. CDR3 sequence (DNA): TGCGCCAGCAGCGCCACAGGGAGCTATGGCTACACCTTC. It yields the protein CASSATGSYGYTF.

The genes are TRBV7-2 and TRBJ2-1, with D perhaps TRBD1 (6 bases). Between the trimmed V and J ends, which lost 5 bases and 7 bases, there was a span of 18 bases. Germline CDR1 reads SGHTA; CDR2 reads FQGNSA. The CDR3 runs to 15 residues. The CDR3 sequence is CASSGRDMATNEQFF. CDR3 nucleotide sequence: TGTGCCAGCAGCGGAAGGGACATGGCGACTAATGAGCAGTTCTTC.

V is TRBV27 and J is TRBJ2-2; D is possibly TRBD2 (6 bases). V lost 3 bases, J lost 1 base, and 18 bases lay in between. The germline gives CDR1 MNHEY, CDR2 SMNVEV (reference sequence). This CDR3 is built from 18 residues. CDR3 nucleotide sequence: TGTGCCAGCAGTTTCTTCCCAGGGACTCAGGGGAACACCGGGGAGCTGTTTTTT. This codes for CASSFFPGTQGNTGELFF.

J is TRBJ1-4 and V is TRBV7-9; D gene unclear. The length of the CDR3 is 13 residues. The ends were cut back, 4 bases at V and 8 bases at J, with 11 bases in the middle. Looked up from germline, CDR1 is SEHNR and CDR2 is FQNEAQ (reference sequence). CDR3 sequence: CASSSRSREKLFF. For the CDR3, the DNA is TGTGCCAGCAGCTCGAGAAGTAGAGAAAAACTGTTTTTT.

The chain links TRBV27 to TRBJ2-7; 7 bases are shared with TRBD2. V was clipped by 3 bases and J by 3 bases; unmatched bases: 8. The CDR3 is made up of 15 amino acids. From germline, CDR1 is MNHEY and CDR2 SMNVEV (reference sequence). CDR3 sequence (DNA): TGTGCCAGCAGTTTGAGCGGGAACTACCTCTACGAGCAGTACTTC. Its protein is CASSLSGNYLYEQYF.

The count of this clone is one. The rearrangement joins TRBV5-1 to TRBJ2-5, with a possible D match to TRBD2 (6 bases). This CDR3 has 14 residues. V lost 0 bases to trimming and J lost 4 bases, with 10 bases between them. CDR1 is SGHRS and CDR2 is YFSETQ in the germline V gene. The CDR3 DNA reads TGCGCCAGCAGCTTGGCCACCGGGGGAGAGACCCAGTACTTC. Amino acid sequence: CASSLATGGETQYF.

J is TRBJ2-1 and V is TRBV5-1; unclear D gene. CDR3 size: 14 residues. V lost 4 bases and J 0 bases, leaving 8 bases between the germline ends. Germline V lookup: CDR1 SGHRS, CDR2 YFSETQ. The CDR3 region is CASSQTSSYNEQFF. The CDR3 bases are TGCGCCAGCAGCCAGACAAGCTCCTACAATGAGCAGTTCTTC.